The rows below give T cell receptor beta chains drawn from one sample of a study of siplizumab effects on memory and regulatory T cells. Assay used: immunoSEQ multiplex PCR; TCRdb lists only in-frame clones, some missing. The sample records 100,000 or so clones, around 90% being singletons. The sequenced sample was CD4+ T cells sorted from blood. All receptors come from a human donor in good health. The CDR3 runs from the conserved cysteine through the conserved F or W. The D gene is left open where the match is weak. Clone size is given for some rows only: seen once, a few or many times, or a class if the clone is expanded.

TRBJ2-1	TRBV10-3	NA	TRBD2	CAIRRTSGGSVSSYNEQFF	TGTGCCATCCGCAGGACTAGCGGGGGGAGCGTATCTTCCTACAATGAGCAGTTCTTC
TRBJ2-1	TRBV20-1	NA	NA	CSASHGDEQFF	TGCAGTGCTAGTCATGGGGATGAGCAGTTCTTC
TRBJ2-1	TRBV4-2	once	NA	CASSPGGSTSGAYNEQFF	TGTGCCAGCAGCCCAGGGGGTTCCACTAGCGGTGCCTACAATGAGCAGTTCTTC
TRBJ1-2	TRBV19	once	NA	CASATRGSYGYTF	TGTGCCAGCGCGACCAGGGGATCCTATGGCTACACCTTC
TRBJ2-6	TRBV27	NA	TRBD2	CASKREVGSGANVLTF	TGTGCCAGCAAGCGGGAGGTCGGCTCTGGGGCCAACGTCCTGACTTTC
TRBJ2-1	TRBV19	NA	TRBD2	CASSDQLAGLNNEQFF	TGTGCCAGTAGCGATCAACTAGCGGGGCTAAACAATGAGCAGTTCTTC
TRBJ2-2	TRBV5-1	NA	NA	CASNPLTPGELFF	TGCGCCAGCAACCCCCTAACCCCCGGGGAGCTGTTTTTT
TRBJ2-5	TRBV6-5	NA	NA	CASSLDWGTFKETQYF	TGTGCCAGCAGTTTGGACTGGGGGACTTTTAAAGAGACCCAGTACTTC
TRBJ1-5	TRBV5-6	NA	TRBD1	CASSLDRSNQPQHF	TGTGCCAGCAGCCTGGACAGGAGCAATCAGCCCCAGCATTTT
TRBJ1-4	TRBV5-6	NA	TRBD1	CASSRPGTGKASPNEKLFF	TGTGCCAGCAGCCGTCCCGGGACAGGGAAGGCATCACCTAATGAAAAACTGTTTTTT
TRBJ1-5	TRBV27	NA	NA	CASKTGASGNQPQHF	TGTGCCAGCAAAACGGGGGCTTCGGGGAATCAGCCCCAGCATTTT
TRBJ2-7	TRBV28	NA	TRBD1	CAAAGPGQGYEQYF	TGTGCCGCAGCAGGACCGGGACAGGGGTACGAGCAGTACTTC
TRBJ2-2	TRBV9	NA	TRBD2	CASSVGLAGLTGELFF	TGTGCCAGCAGCGTAGGACTAGCGGGGCTGACCGGGGAGCTGTTTTTT
TRBJ1-3	TRBV28	NA	NA	CASHGTPGPGNTIYF	TGTGCCAGCCACGGAACCCCTGGGCCTGGAAACACCATATATTTT
TRBJ1-6	TRBV6-4	NA	NA	CASPHGQNNSPLHF	TGTGCCAGCCCCCACGGGCAGAATAATTCACCCCTCCACTTT
TRBJ1-1	TRBV11-2	NA	NA	CASSPVNTEAFF	TGTGCCAGCAGCCCAGTGAACACTGAAGCTTTCTTT
TRBJ2-2	TRBV18	NA	TRBD2	CASSALAGSITGELFF	TGTGCCAGCTCAGCGCTAGCGGGGTCGATCACCGGGGAGCTGTTTTTT
TRBJ1-3	TRBV5-1	NA	NA	CASSLSGGGNTIYF	TGCGCCAGCAGCTTGTCGGGTGGTGGAAACACCATATATTTT
TRBJ1-5	TRBV28	NA	NA	CASSPGGGGGGNQPQHF	TGTGCCAGCAGTCCCGGGGGCGGGGGAGGAGGAAATCAGCCCCAGCATTTT
TRBJ2-1	TRBV7-3	NA	NA	CASSFSVAGEQFF	TGTGCCAGCAGCTTCTCAGTGGCAGGGGAGCAGTTCTTC
TRBJ2-3	TRBV9	NA	NA	CASSLTPADTQYF	TGTGCCAGCAGCCTGACCCCGGCAGATACGCAGTATTTT